The rows below give T cell receptor beta chains drawn from one sample of a study of blood T cell repertoires in COVID-19. TCRdb's table, derived via immunoSEQ multiplex PCR, lists solely in-frame clones and lacks some. The sample records some 180,000 clones, 81% being singletons. Sequencing was done on a sample of peripheral blood. Receptors were obtained from an elderly woman with COVID-19, enrolled during active disease. Both conserved end residues are part of each CDR3. The D gene is left open where the match is weak. Clone size is shown for a subset of rows, as once, few, many or a class of expanded clone.

d_gene | abundance | j_gene | len | v_gene | CDR3aa | CDR3nt
NA | NA | TRBJ1-1 | 14 | TRBV18 | CASSPLGQSTEAFF | TGTGCCAGCTCCCCCCTGGGGCAAAGCACTGAAGCTTTCTTT
NA | NA | TRBJ1-6 | 13 | TRBV12-3/TRBV12-4 | CASSFTANSPLHF | TGTGCCAGCAGTTTCACTGCTAATTCACCCCTCCACTTT
NA | NA | TRBJ1-1 | 17 | TRBV28 | CASNQAGYFLYNTEAFF | TGTGCCAGCAATCAGGCAGGGTATTTTCTGTACAACACTGAAGCTTTCTTT
NA | NA | TRBJ2-5 | 13 | TRBV7-2 | CASSLRREETQYF | TGTGCCAGCAGCTTGAGACGGGAAGAGACCCAGTACTTC
TRBD1 | once | TRBJ2-1 | 17 | TRBV18 | CASSPRTGGRLGSEQFF | TGTGCCAGCTCACCGCGGACAGGGGGCAGACTTGGCAGCGAGCAGTTCTTC
TRBD1 | once | TRBJ1-1 | 11 | TRBV20-1 | CRVDRATEAFF | TGCAGGGTTGACAGGGCCACTGAAGCTTTCTTT
NA | NA | TRBJ1-2 | 12 | TRBV4-2 | CASQEGNYGYTF | TGTGCCAGCCAGGAGGGTAACTATGGCTACACCTTC
NA | once | TRBJ1-2 | 15 | TRBV9 | CASSNQMTLRYGYTF | TGTGCCAGCAGCAACCAAATGACTCTGAGATATGGCTACACCTTC
NA | NA | TRBJ2-3 | 12 | TRBV6-2/TRBV6-3 | CASSYTVDTQYF | TGTGCCAGCAGTTACACGGTAGATACGCAGTATTTT
NA | NA | TRBJ1-6 | 15 | TRBV27 | CASSYGSSYNSPLHF | TGTGCCAGCAGTTACGGGAGCTCCTATAATTCACCCCTCCACTTT
TRBD2 | NA | TRBJ2-3 | 16 | TRBV6-1 | CASSDLAGGTWETQYF | TGTGCCAGCAGTGATCTAGCGGGGGGGACTTGGGAGACGCAGTATTTT
TRBD2 | NA | TRBJ2-1 | 16 | TRBV15 | CATSREGLAGPGEQFF | TGTGCCACCAGCAGAGAAGGACTAGCGGGACCTGGTGAGCAGTTCTTC
TRBD2 | NA | TRBJ2-5 | 16 | TRBV6-6 | CASSYPPPTSKETQYF | TGTGCCAGCAGTTACCCCCCCCCGACTAGCAAAGAGACCCAGTACTTC
TRBD1 | NA | TRBJ2-1 | 15 | TRBV11-3 | CASSSRSGTGREQFF | TGTGCCAGCAGCTCTAGGTCCGGGACAGGTCGTGAGCAGTTCTTC
NA | NA | TRBJ2-7 | 15 | TRBV11-3 | CASRRDGGNFYEQYF | TGTGCCAGCAGGCGAGACGGCGGCAATTTCTACGAGCAGTACTTC
NA | NA | TRBJ2-1 | 14 | TRBV27 | CASSSSREFGEQFF | TGTGCCAGCAGTTCTTCCAGGGAATTTGGTGAGCAGTTCTTC
NA | NA | TRBJ1-1 | 10 | TRBV7-2 | CASSTGKAFF | TGTGCCAGCAGCACAGGGAAAGCTTTCTTT
TRBD2 | NA | TRBJ2-2 | 17 | TRBV7-2 | CASSLAGLAQRTGELFF | TGTGCCAGCAGCTTAGCCGGACTAGCGCAGCGGACCGGGGAGCTGTTTTTT
NA | NA | TRBJ2-7 | 11 | TRBV13 | CASSSRYEQYF | TGTGCCAGCAGCTCCCGCTACGAGCAGTACTTC
TRBD2 | NA | TRBJ2-5 | 15 | TRBV13 | CASSSTGTSGETQYF | TGTGCCAGCAGCTCAACCGGGACTAGTGGAGAGACCCAGTACTTC
NA | NA | TRBJ1-2 | 17 | TRBV7-9 | CASSLARWTPLNYGYTF | TGTGCCAGCAGCTTAGCCCGATGGACACCTCTAAACTATGGCTACACCTTC
NA | NA | TRBJ1-5 | 13 | TRBV5-8 | CASSLHPNQPQHF | TGTGCCAGCAGCTTACACCCTAATCAGCCCCAGCATTTT
NA | NA | TRBJ1-3 | 13 | TRBV5-1 | CASSSPPGNTIYF | TGCGCCAGCAGCTCTCCCCCTGGAAACACCATATATTTT
TRBD1 | once | TRBJ2-7 | 14 | TRBV28 | CASSLGQVSREQYF | TGTGCCAGCAGTTTAGGACAGGTGTCGCGGGAGCAGTACTTC
NA | once | TRBJ2-1 | 15 | TRBV21-1 | CASSEGLAGGNEQFF | TGTGCCAGCAGTGAAGGACTAGCGGGGGGTAATGAGCAGTTCTTC
TRBD2 | few | TRBJ2-1 | 14 | TRBV20-1 | CSARGLARDGEQFF | TGCAGTGCTCGTGGACTAGCGAGGGACGGTGAGCAGTTCTTC
TRBD1 | NA | TRBJ2-3 | 15 | TRBV5-1 | CASSLVDRETDTQYF | TGCGCCAGCAGCTTGGTAGACAGGGAAACAGATACGCAGTATTTT
NA | NA | TRBJ1-5 | 15 | TRBV7-2 | CASSPTVTGYQPQHF | TGTGCCAGCAGCCCAACGGTAACAGGGTACCAGCCCCAGCATTTT
TRBD1 | NA | TRBJ1-4 | 16 | TRBV4-1 | CASSQRRQGRVEKLFF | TGCGCCAGCAGCCAACGCCGACAGGGGCGGGTCGAAAAACTGTTTTTT
TRBD1 | NA | TRBJ1-6 | 14 | TRBV2 | CASRAGTGVSPLHF | TGTGCCAGCAGGGCCGGGACAGGGGTGTCACCCCTCCACTTT
NA | NA | TRBJ1-6 | 14 | TRBV19 | CASSIRQGNSPLHF | TGTGCCAGTAGTATCCGGCAGGGAAACTCACCCCTCCACTTT
NA | NA | TRBJ2-2 | 14 | TRBV6-4 | CASSEYVNTGELFF | TGTGCCAGCAGTGAGTATGTGAACACCGGGGAGCTGTTTTTT
NA | NA | TRBJ1-2 | 15 | TRBV24-1 | CATSPPPGEKRGYTF | TGTGCCACCAGTCCCCCCCCGGGAGAAAAGAGGGGCTACACCTTC
TRBD1 | NA | TRBJ1-6 | 15 | TRBV2 | CASSVRQGPSSPLHF | TGTGCCAGCAGTGTCCGACAGGGTCCGAGTTCACCCCTCCACTTT
NA | NA | TRBJ2-7 | 14 | TRBV5-1 | CASSLLQEPYEQYF | TGCGCCAGCAGCTTGTTACAGGAGCCCTACGAGCAGTACTTC
NA | NA | TRBJ1-5 | 15 | TRBV6-5 | CASRREGESNQPQHF | TGTGCCAGCCGACGGGAGGGGGAGAGCAATCAGCCCCAGCATTTT
NA | NA | TRBJ1-3 | 17 | TRBV7-6 | CASRPVQGSDSGNTIYF | TGTGCCAGCAGACCCGTGCAGGGCTCCGACTCTGGAAACACCATATATTTT
TRBD1 | NA | TRBJ2-7 | 13 | TRBV3-1/TRBV3-2 | CASRPRDRGNKYF | TGTGCCAGCAGACCCCGGGACAGGGGGAATAAGTACTTC
NA | NA | TRBJ1-5 | 13 | TRBV24-1 | CATSARGNQPQHF | TGTGCCACCAGTGCCCGGGGCAATCAGCCCCAGCATTTT
TRBD1 | NA | TRBJ1-2 | 15 | TRBV27 | CASSAGQGGGYGYTF | TGTGCCAGCAGCGCCGGACAGGGAGGTGGCTATGGCTACACCTTC
TRBD1 | NA | TRBJ1-1 | 15 | TRBV18 | CASSPGTGMNTEAFF | TGTGCCAGCTCACCGGGGACAGGAATGAACACTGAAGCTTTCTTT
NA | NA | TRBJ2-2 | 17 | TRBV28 | CASSPMALLLNTGELFF | TGTGCCAGCAGTCCGATGGCACTCTTACTAAACACCGGGGAGCTGTTTTTT
NA | NA | TRBJ1-2 | 13 | TRBV19 | CATANPNRDGYTF | TGTGCCACCGCGAACCCAAACAGGGATGGCTACACCTTC
TRBD1 | NA | TRBJ1-2 | 14 | TRBV18 | CASSPLQGAVGYTF | TGTGCCAGCTCACCACTACAGGGGGCAGTTGGCTACACCTTC
TRBD1 | NA | TRBJ1-6 | 12 | TRBV30 | CASGLTRGALHF | TGTGCCTCGGGGCTAACCAGGGGGGCCCTCCACTTT
TRBD2 | few | TRBJ2-2 | 17 | TRBV19 | CASSGPSGGLNTGELFF | TGTGCCAGTAGTGGGCCTAGCGGGGGACTGAACACCGGGGAGCTGTTTTTT
NA | NA | TRBJ2-1 | 15 | TRBV9 | CASSVALTPGNEQFF | TGTGCCAGCAGCGTAGCTTTGACACCGGGGAATGAGCAGTTCTTC
NA | NA | TRBJ1-1 | 13 | TRBV29-1 | CSVWTARGTEAFF | TGCAGCGTATGGACAGCCCGAGGGACTGAAGCTTTCTTT
TRBD1 | NA | TRBJ1-1 | 13 | TRBV5-8 | CASSWTGEGEAFF | TGTGCCAGCAGCTGGACAGGGGAGGGTGAAGCTTTCTTT
NA | NA | TRBJ2-1 | 15 | TRBV4-1 | CASSQDPGDYNEQFF | TGCGCCAGCAGCCAAGATCCGGGAGACTACAATGAGCAGTTCTTC
NA | few | TRBJ2-3 | 13 | TRBV12-3/TRBV12-4 | CASSLTSTDTQYF | TGTGCCAGCAGTTTGACTAGCACAGATACGCAGTATTTT
NA | NA | TRBJ2-3 | 11 | TRBV2 | CASSPSDTQYF | TGTGCCAGCAGCCCTTCAGATACGCAGTATTTT
NA | NA | TRBJ2-7 | 14 | TRBV7-9 | CASSLGADSYEQYF | TGTGCCAGCAGCTTAGGAGCGGACTCCTACGAGCAGTACTTC
TRBD1 | NA | TRBJ1-2 | 16 | TRBV5-1 | CASSPGQVLSEYGYTF | TGCGCCAGCAGCCCCGGACAGGTCCTCTCGGAATATGGCTACACCTTC